These 10 T cell receptor beta chains were sequenced from one sample in a study of cytomegalovirus exposure and HLA in healthy donors. The primer mix had 60 Vbeta and 13 Jbeta primers. Method: immunoSEQ multiplex PCR; TCRdb's copy keeps in-frame clones and lacks some. This sample has over 130,000 clones, with roughly four fifths found just once. Sequencing used PBMCs. The source is a man between 25 and 39 years old in good health and CMV-seropositive.

The chain couples TRBV9 to TRBJ2-7, with TRBD2 identical over 11 bases. The germline gives CDR1 SGDLS, CDR2 YYNGEE. The CDR3 loop spans 15 amino acids. The ends lost 0 bases at V and 2 bases at J; junction bases unmatched: 1. DNA for the CDR3: TGTGCCAGCAGCGTAGGACTAGCGGGGACCTACGAGCAGTACTTC. This codes for CASSVGLAGTYEQYF.

The chain couples TRBV5-1 to TRBJ2-3; D unresolved. CDR1 and CDR2 from the germline V gene are SGHRS and YFSETQ. There are 12 residues in the CDR3. Between the trimmed V and J ends, which lost 4 bases and 7 bases, there was a span of 10 bases. The CDR3 DNA reads TGCGCCAGCAGCCTTGTTACAAATACGCAGTATTTT. This gives the protein CASSLVTNTQYF. Full variable domain (remainder filled in from reference TRBV5-1 and TRBJ2-3): KAGVTQTPRYLIKTRGQQVTLSCSPISGHRSVSWYQQTPGQGLQFLFEYFSETQRNKGNFPGRFSGRQFSNSRSEMNVSTLELGDSALYLCASSLVTNTQYFGPGTRLTVL.

The chain carries TRBV18 and TRBJ2-6; TRBD2 matches 10 bases. V dropped 1 base and J dropped 0; count of bases not matched to a gene: 6. CDR1 is KGHSH, CDR2 LQKENI, per germline. CDR3 length equals 19 residues. The CDR3: CASSPRPAGGFSGANVLTF. Here the CDR3 DNA reads TGTGCCAGCTCACCACGCCCAGCGGGGGGGTTCTCTGGGGCCAACGTCCTGACTTTC.

V gene TRBV6-1 combines with J gene TRBJ1-5; D call uncertain. Germline CDR1 and CDR2: MNHNS and SASEGT. V lost 2 bases and J lost 7, with 9 bases in between. The CDR3 contains 13 residues. In DNA form, the CDR3 reads TGTGCCAGCAGTGAAACCGGGTACCAGCCCCAGCATTTT. It encodes CASSETGYQPQHF.

This clone came up once. The V and J genes are TRBV10-1 and TRBJ2-3; D call uncertain. Trimming removed 3 bases from V and 5 bases from J, with 6 bases in between. From germline, CDR1 is WNHNN and CDR2 SYGVQD (reference sequence). There are 12 residues in the CDR3. CDR3 sequence: CASSEAKDTQYF. DNA of the CDR3: TGCGCCAGCAGTGAAGCAAAAGATACGCAGTATTTT.

The chain uses TRBV18 and TRBJ2-2; possibly TRBD1 for D (6 bases). The germline V gene has CDR1 KGHSH and CDR2 LQKENI. The CDR3 totals 14 residues. The V end lost 3 bases, the J end lost 1 base, and 6 bases lay between the germline ends. This CDR3 is CASSPGQNTGELFF. Written as DNA, the CDR3 is TGTGCCAGCTCACCGGGACAGAACACCGGGGAGCTGTTTTTT. The variable domain in full, with the rest retrieved from reference TRBV18 and TRBJ2-2, is NAGVMQNPRHLVRRRGQEARLRCSPMKGHSHVYWYRQLPEEGLKFMVYLQKENIIDESGMPKERFSAEFPKEGPSILRIQQVVRGDSAAYFCASSPGQNTGELFFGEGSRLTVL.

J is TRBJ2-2 and V is TRBV25-1, with 7 bases fitting TRBD2. With V trimmed by 6 bases and J by 5 bases, 3 bases remained unmatched. This CDR3 spans 13 amino acids. CDR1 and CDR2 from the germline V gene are MGHDK and SYGVNS. This chain's CDR3 is CASSPGGTGELFF. The CDR3 nucleotides are TGTGCCAGCAGCCCCGGGGGGACCGGGGAGCTGTTTTTT.

The chain uses TRBV28 and TRBJ2-7; 7 bases fit TRBD1. The trim removed 2 bases at V and 4 bases at J, leaving 5 bases unmatched. CDR3 length: 14 amino acids. Germline V lookup: CDR1 MDHEN, CDR2 SYDVKM. CDR3 in amino acids: CASSLEGGEYEQYF. The CDR3, as DNA: TGTGCCAGCAGTTTAGAAGGGGGCGAGTACGAGCAGTACTTC.

This chain links TRBV5-1 with TRBJ2-3; TRBD2 matches at 8 bases. Trimming removed 4 bases from V and 6 bases from J; junction bases left unmatched: 13. CDR1 SGHRS and CDR2 YFSETQ come from the germline V gene. CDR3 length: 16 amino acids. CDR3 sequence (DNA): TGCGCCAGCAGCCCATCGACTAGCGCGTCAGCGGATACGCAGTATTTT. Translated: CASSPSTSASADTQYF.

V gene TRBV2 combines with J gene TRBJ1-1; tentative D call: TRBD1 (6 bases). The CDR3 totals 15 residues. Between the trimmed V and J ends, which lost 0 bases and 2 bases, there was a span of 10 bases. The germline CDR1 and CDR2 sequences are SNHLY and FYNNEI. The CDR3 sequence is CASSEAGQPNTEAFF. The DNA of the CDR3 is TGTGCCAGCAGTGAAGCAGGACAGCCAAACACTGAAGCTTTCTTT. The full variable domain, with the rest looked up from reference TRBV2 and TRBJ1-1, is EPEVTQTPSHQVTQMGQEVILRCVPISNHLYFYWYRQILGQKVEFLVSFYNNEISEKSEIFDDQFSVERPDGSNFTLKIRSTKLEDSAMYFCASSEAGQPNTEAFFGQGTRLTVV.